Below, 30 T cell receptor beta chains from the same sample are listed, as sequenced in a study of T cell responses to AZD1222 COVID-19 vaccine listed by TCRdb under 2021. Per the publication, the time point label means: about 28 days (+/-7) after the second vaccine dose. Preparation of the library involved the immunoSEQ multiplex PCR assay. The source is immuneACCESS, and TCRdb retained only in-frame sequences with V and J called. Part of the clones is not carried over; for the studies checked, unresolved V genes explain less than half of this, and the remainder is unexplained. The sample yields about 94,000 clones; 88% were counted once. The ten most abundant clones make up roughly an eighth of the sample. The source material was peripheral blood, sampled 28 days after the second AZD1222 dose. The source of these receptors is an adult who received the AZD1222 COVID-19 vaccine.

The gene calls are TRBV29-1 and TRBJ1-2; TRBD1 agrees at 7 bases. Unmatched junction bases numbered 4, after V lost 5 bases and J lost 4 bases. The germline V gene has CDR1 SQVTM and CDR2 ANQGSEA. This CDR3 is built from 12 residues. CDR3 in amino acids: CSVRQGLYGYTF. The CDR3 DNA is TGCAGCGTTCGACAGGGTCTCTATGGCTACACCTTC.

The chain is built from TRBV25-1 and TRBJ1-4, with a tentative D call TRBD1 (6 bases). The V end was cut by 1 base, the J end by 11 bases, with 14 bases between. Germline V CDR1 and CDR2: MGHDK, SYGVNS. CDR3 length: 14 residues. CDR3 in amino acids: CASSEFGGRRKLFF. For the CDR3, the DNA is TGTGCCAGCAGTGAATTCGGGGGCCGCCGCAAACTGTTTTTT.

The V call is TRBV6-1, the J call TRBJ1-6, with TRBD1 as a possible D gene (6 bases). The CDR3 is made up of 18 amino acids. Germline V gene sequence: CDR1 MNHNS, CDR2 SASEGT. V lost 2 bases to trimming and J lost 0 bases, with 14 bases between them. This chain's CDR3 is CASSEIGGSSSYNSPLHF. CDR3 DNA: TGTGCCAGCAGTGAAATAGGGGGGTCGAGCTCCTATAATTCACCCCTCCACTTT.

This chain uses TRBV2 with TRBJ1-1; D not resolved. Germline-derived CDR1 and CDR2 are SNHLY and FYNNEI. This CDR3 region has 13 residues. The V end was cut by 3 bases, the J end by 4 bases, with 9 bases between. This chain's CDR3 is CASSEFWSTEAFF. The CDR3 nucleotides read TGTGCCAGCAGTGAGTTCTGGAGCACTGAAGCTTTCTTT.

The chain joins TRBV2 to TRBJ1-1, with TRBD1 as a possible D gene (5 bases). The V gene's germline CDR1 is SNHLY and CDR2 FYNNEI. CDR3 length equals 15 residues. Trimming removed 0 bases from V and 2 bases from J, with 10 bases in between. The DNA for the CDR3 is TGTGCCAGCAGTGAAGCGGGGGGTCTTAACACTGAAGCTTTCTTT. Protein: CASSEAGGLNTEAFF.

The V and J genes are TRBV29-1 and TRBJ2-3, with 9 bases aligning to TRBD1. The CDR3 is 15 amino acids. The junction had 10 bases not matched to a gene; V was cut back by 7 bases and J by 2 bases. Germline CDR1 is SQVTM and CDR2 is ANQGSEA. CDR3 coding DNA: TGCAGCGCCAAGCGGTCACAGGGGGCCACAGATACGCAGTATTTT. Translation gives CSAKRSQGATDTQYF.

J is TRBJ1-4 and V is TRBV25-1; maybe TRBD1 (6 bases). Germline assignment: CDR1 MGHDK and CDR2 SYGVNS. V gave up 2 bases and J gave up 7 bases, with 14 bases separating them. The CDR3 consists of 15 residues. CDR3 nucleotides: TGTGCCAGCAGTGAACGGGTGCAGGGGAGTGAAAAACTGTTTTTT. Amino acids: CASSERVQGSEKLFF.

The rearrangement joins TRBV6-5 to TRBJ2-3; D is perhaps TRBD1 (6 bases). Trimming stripped 2 bases from V and 2 bases from J, with 11 bases between. Germline lookup yields CDR1 MNHEY and CDR2 SVGAGI. The CDR3 is 15 amino acids. CDR3 in DNA: TGTGCCAGCAGTTACGGGGACACGCACACAGATACGCAGTATTTT. Translation: CASSYGDTHTDTQYF.

The J gene is TRBJ2-1, the V gene TRBV3-1 (or the pseudogene TRBV3-2); 9 bases fit TRBD1. This CDR3 has 17 amino acids. V gave up 0 bases and J gave up 2 bases; unmatched junction bases: 5. Germline CDR1 is LGHDT and CDR2 is YNNKEL (reference sequence). The CDR3 DNA reads as TGTGCCAGCAGCCAAGATCCGACAGGGGGGGCCTACAATGAGCAGTTCTTC. As protein: CASSQDPTGGAYNEQFF.

The rearrangement links TRBV7-2 to TRBJ2-7; tentative D call: TRBD2 (6 bases). Germline CDR1 and CDR2: SGHTA and FQGNSA. Deletions cut 0 bases from V and 6 bases from J, with 12 bases between. The CDR3 loop spans 14 amino acids. DNA of the CDR3: TGTGCCAGCAGCTTAGCTGGCAGGGAGGCCGAGCAGTACTTC. Encoded protein: CASSLAGREAEQYF.

For the CDR3, the DNA is TGCGCCAGCAGCTTTGGAGGGGACAATCAGCCCCAGCATTTT. Translation: CASSFGGDNQPQHF. V usage is TRBV5-1 and J usage is TRBJ1-5, with TRBD1 as a possible D gene (5 bases). The germline V and J ends were trimmed by 2 bases and 3 bases, with 9 bases remaining between them. Germline-derived CDR1 and CDR2 are SGHRS and YFSETQ. The CDR3 loop spans 14 amino acids.

This clone was picked up one time. V usage is TRBV5-4 and J usage is TRBJ2-2, with D unresolved. Trimming left V 4 bases short and J 7 bases short, with 20 bases between. There are 16 residues in the CDR3. Germline V gives CDR1 SGHNT, CDR2 YYREEE (reference sequence). CDR3 residues: CASSPALRLHGGELFF. As DNA, the CDR3 is TGTGCCAGCAGCCCGGCTTTACGACTGCACGGCGGGGAGCTGTTTTTT.

The rearrangement uses TRBV6-5 and TRBJ1-1; TRBD1 is a possible D gene (6 bases). The germline CDR1 and CDR2 sequences are MNHEY and SVGAGI. With 2 bases removed from V and 1 base from J, the gap between germline ends came to 11 bases. The CDR3 sequence is 15 residues long. The DNA of the CDR3 is TGTGCCAGCAGTTACCAGGACAGCCAGAACACTGAAGCTTTCTTT. Protein sequence: CASSYQDSQNTEAFF.

The chain employs TRBV10-2 and TRBJ2-1; 9 bases are shared with TRBD2. Germline trimming cut 6 bases from V and 7 bases from J; bases unmatched to any gene: 4. This CDR3 has 13 amino acids. CDR1 is WSHSY and CDR2 is SAAADI in the germline V gene. The CDR3 DNA is TGCGCCAGCAGGCTAGCGGGGACAAATGAGCAGTTCTTC. Protein product: CASRLAGTNEQFF.

This sequence joins TRBV30 and TRBJ1-6; maybe TRBD1 (5 bases). The CDR3 loop spans 13 amino acids. Trimming shortened V by 1 base and J by 5 bases, and 6 bases separated the two germline ends. In germline, CDR1 is GTSNPN, CDR2 SVGIG (reference sequence). The CDR3 sequence is CAWSETDNSPLHF. CDR3 nucleotides: TGTGCCTGGAGTGAGACAGATAATTCACCCCTCCACTTT.

J is TRBJ2-3 and V is TRBV7-2; D is unresolved. The germline gives CDR1 SGHTA, CDR2 FQGNSA. Trimming took off 2 bases at V and 0 bases at J, with 9 bases between the two ends. This CDR3 contains 15 residues. The chain's CDR3 is CASSLNRGSTDTQYF. CDR3 DNA sequence: TGTGCCAGCAGCTTAAATCGCGGTAGCACAGATACGCAGTATTTT.

A single count supports this clone. This rearrangement joins TRBV12-2 to TRBJ1-2. TRBV12-2 is described as a pseudogene. The CDR3 spans 16 residues. The CDR3 spells CASRLRCGWGGYGYTF. CDR3 bases: TGTGCAAGTCGCTTACGTTGTGGTTGGGGGGGCTATGGCTACACCTTC.

The CDR3 spells CASSQQGANTDTQYF. The CDR3 DNA is TGTGCCAGCAGCCAACAGGGGGCGAACACAGATACGCAGTATTTT. The chain links TRBV7-9 to TRBJ2-3; 9 bases map to TRBD1. The CDR3 consists of 15 residues. The germline V gene encodes CDR1 SEHNR and CDR2 FQNEAQ (reference sequence). J gave up 2 bases and V 5 bases, and 5 bases lay outside the gene matches.

The chain has TRBV5-1 and TRBJ2-7; the D gene is possibly TRBD2 (6 bases). Per germline, CDR1 SGHRS and CDR2 YFSETQ. There are 13 residues in the CDR3. V lost 7 bases and J 3 bases, leaving 14 bases between the germline ends. The CDR3, as DNA: TGCGCCAGCGGACCGACTAGTTTCTACGAGCAGTACTTC. Amino acids: CASGPTSFYEQYF.

The chain joins TRBV5-4 to TRBJ1-1; the D gene is possibly TRBD1 (5 bases). This CDR3 spans 15 amino acids. Germline V gene lookup returns CDR1 SGHNT and CDR2 YYREEE (reference sequence). Trimming cost V 2 bases and J 1 base, with 12 bases left between them. The CDR3 sequence: CASSFSAGRNTEAFF. The CDR3 nucleotides read TGTGCCAGCAGCTTCTCGGCGGGGCGGAACACTGAAGCTTTCTTT.

This sequence joins TRBV3-1 (or the pseudogene TRBV3-2) and TRBJ1-6; D uncertain. The length of the CDR3 is 14 residues. V was trimmed by 1 base and J by 7 bases, leaving 8 bases between them. Per germline, CDR1 LGHDT and CDR2 YNNKEL (reference sequence). The CDR3 region has the DNA TGTGCCAGCAGCCAAGTTGGGCAGAATTCACCCCTCCACTTT. This codes for CASSQVGQNSPLHF.

The genes are TRBV12-3 or TRBV12-4 and TRBJ1-6; perhaps TRBD1 as D (6 bases). There are 13 residues in the CDR3. V was pared by 7 bases and J by 9 bases, with 13 bases between. CDR3 sequence reads: CASILGGGSPLHF. The CDR3 DNA follows: TGTGCCAGCATCTTGGGAGGGGGTTCACCCCTCCACTTT.

The chain has TRBV19 and TRBJ2-2; 7 bases are shared with TRBD1. With V trimmed by 4 bases and J by 7 bases, 3 bases remained unmatched. The CDR3 loop spans 13 amino acids. Germline loops: CDR1 LNHDA, CDR2 SQIVND (reference sequence). Here the CDR3 reads CASSKGQFGELFF. The DNA of the CDR3 is TGTGCCAGTAGTAAGGGACAGTTCGGGGAGCTGTTTTTT.

This rearrangement joins TRBV2 to TRBJ1-2, with 9 bases that match TRBD1. V shed 4 bases, J shed 4 bases, and the junction held 7 bases outside the gene matches. The germline V gene has CDR1 SNHLY and CDR2 FYNNEI. This CDR3 is 15 amino acids long. The CDR3 DNA follows: TGTGCCAGCAGTGGTTCCGACAGGGGGTTCTATGGCTACACCTTC. Translation gives CASSGSDRGFYGYTF.

The chain employs TRBV6-5 and TRBJ2-2; tentative D call: TRBD1 (5 bases). This CDR3 contains 12 residues. Between the trimmed V and J ends, which lost 6 bases and 4 bases, there was a span of 6 bases. Germline-derived CDR1 and CDR2 are MNHEY and SVGAGI. The CDR3 DNA reads TGTGCCAGCAGGGACATCACCGGGGAGCTGTTTTTT. The encoded protein is CASRDITGELFF.

The chain joins TRBV5-6 to TRBJ2-3; the D is unclear. Germline V lookup: CDR1 SGHDT, CDR2 YYEEEE. The CDR3 contains 15 residues. Trimming shortened V by 0 bases and J by 2 bases, and 10 bases separated the two germline ends. The CDR3 loop is CASSLALEYTDTQYF. The CDR3, as DNA: TGTGCCAGCAGCTTGGCCTTGGAGTACACAGATACGCAGTATTTT.

This chain joins TRBV7-6 and TRBJ2-1, with 7 bases aligning to TRBD2. Germline V gene data show CDR1 as SGHVS and CDR2 as FNYEAQ. CDR3 length equals 14 residues. J was trimmed by 1 base and V by 4 bases; bases with no gene match: 1. CDR3 nucleotide sequence: TGTGCCAGCAGCTGGGGGGGTTCCTACAATGAGCAGTTCTTC. Its protein is CASSWGGSYNEQFF.

The rearrangement links TRBV9 to TRBJ2-7, with D possibly matching TRBD2 (5 bases). The V end was cut by 4 bases, the J end by 4 bases, with 18 bases between. This CDR3 region has 15 residues. CDR1 and CDR2 (germline): SGDLS, YYNGEE. CDR3 region: CASSLTRELEYEQYF. Written as DNA, the CDR3 is TGTGCCAGCAGCTTGACCCGGGAATTAGAATACGAGCAGTACTTC. The whole variable domain, filled in from reference TRBV9 and TRBJ2-7, reads DSGVTQTPKHLITATGQRVTLRCSPRSGDLSVYWYQQSLDQGLQFLIQYYNGEERAKGNILERFSAQQFPDLHSELNLSSLELGDSALYFCASSLTRELEYEQYFGPGTRLTVT.

Details on this clone: A junction end diverges from the germline sequence, so it may reflect a read error. The rearrangement joins TRBV10-1 to TRBJ1-4; TRBD1 is a possible D gene (5 bases). This CDR3 is built from 13 residues. CDR1 is WNHNN and CDR2 is SYGVQD in the germline V gene (reference sequence). CDR3 region: CASSVGEQGERIF. CDR3 sequence (DNA): TGCGCCAGCAGTGTGGGAGAGCAGGGTGAGAGGATTTTT.

The V call is TRBV5-6, the J call TRBJ1-1, with D perhaps TRBD1 (6 bases). CDR1 and CDR2 from the germline V gene are SGHDT and YYEEEE. This CDR3 is 14 amino acids long. Trimming took off 0 bases at V and 1 base at J, with 7 bases between the two ends. The CDR3 DNA reads as TGTGCCAGCAGCTTGGCCAGGGGGAACACTGAAGCTTTCTTT. Translated: CASSLARGNTEAFF.